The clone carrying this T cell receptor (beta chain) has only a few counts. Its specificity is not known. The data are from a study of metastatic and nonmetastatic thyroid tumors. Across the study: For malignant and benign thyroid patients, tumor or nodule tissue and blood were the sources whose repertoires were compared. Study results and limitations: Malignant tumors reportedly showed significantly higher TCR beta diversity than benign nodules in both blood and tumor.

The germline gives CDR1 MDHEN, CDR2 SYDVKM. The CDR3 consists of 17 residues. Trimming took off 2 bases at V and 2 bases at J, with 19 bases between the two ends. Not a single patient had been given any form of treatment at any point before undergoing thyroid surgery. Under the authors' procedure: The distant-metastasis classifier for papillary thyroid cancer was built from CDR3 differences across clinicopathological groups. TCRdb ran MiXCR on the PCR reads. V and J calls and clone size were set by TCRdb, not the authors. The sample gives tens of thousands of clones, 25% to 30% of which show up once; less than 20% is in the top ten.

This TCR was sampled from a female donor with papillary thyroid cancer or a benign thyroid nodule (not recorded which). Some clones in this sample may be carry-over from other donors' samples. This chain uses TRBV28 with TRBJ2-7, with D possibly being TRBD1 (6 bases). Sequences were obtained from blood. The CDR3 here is CASSLVRLRDKPYEQYF. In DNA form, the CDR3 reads TGTGCCAGCAGTTTAGTTCGGCTCAGGGACAAGCCCTACGAGCAGTACTTC.